The rows below give T cell receptor beta chains drawn from one sample of a study of cytomegalovirus exposure and HLA in healthy donors. Measured with immunoSEQ multiplex PCR; TCRdb has only the in-frame clones, and not every one. The table records about 160,000 clones, about 77% of them present only once. The sequencing input was PBMCs. The source of these receptors is a young man in good health and CMV-seronegative. CDR3s include the opening cysteine and the closing phenylalanine or tryptophan. Fields, in order: clone size, D gene, J gene, V gene, CDR3 protein, CDR3 DNA. D genes are given only for firm matches. Part of the rows lack a size; the others show once, few, many or a class for expanded clones.

>.|.|TRBJ2-5|TRBV6-6
CASNRRVTGETQYF
TGTGCCAGCAACCGAAGAGTCACAGGGGAGACCCAGTACTTC
>.|TRBD1|TRBJ1-2|TRBV4-1
CASSRPDRDYGYTF
TGCGCCAGCAGCCGGCCAGACAGGGACTATGGCTACACCTTC
>.|.|TRBJ2-2|TRBV2
CASRIGSGELSF
TGTGCCAGCAGGATAGGGTCCGGGGAGCTGTCTTTT
>.|.|TRBJ2-3|TRBV7-9
CASSLAGIGGLDTQYF
TGTGCCAGCAGCTTAGCCGGGATAGGGGGTTTGGATACGCAGTATTTT
>.|.|TRBJ1-5|TRBV5-1
CARASNQPQHF
TGCGCCAGGGCTAGCAATCAGCCCCAGCATTTT
>.|.|TRBJ1-4|TRBV5-6
CASSLDVAATNEKLFF
TGTGCCAGCAGCCTGGATGTGGCCGCAACTAATGAAAAACTGTTTTTT
>once|.|TRBJ1-2|TRBV7-2
CASSFRAESYGYTF
TGTGCCAGCAGCTTCAGGGCGGAGAGCTATGGCTACACCTTC
>.|.|TRBJ1-2|TRBV18
CASSPGSRTTDTF
TGTGCCAGCTCACCGGGGAGTAGAACCACGGACACCTTC
>.|TRBD1|TRBJ2-7|TRBV9
CASSEAGTGPYEQYF
TGTGCCAGCAGCGAGGCCGGGACAGGGCCCTACGAGCAGTACTTC
>few|.|TRBJ1-1|TRBV11-2
CASSLRRIGPGNTEAFF
TGTGCCAGCAGCTTACGTCGTATAGGCCCAGGGAACACTGAAGCTTTCTTT
>.|.|TRBJ2-4|TRBV11-1
CASSGGGSPKNIQYF
TGTGCCAGCAGCGGGGGAGGTTCTCCAAAAAACATTCAGTACTTC
>.|.|TRBJ1-2|TRBV10-2
CASSDSLFNYGYTF
TGCGCCAGCAGTGATAGCCTTTTCAACTATGGCTACACCTTC
>.|.|TRBJ2-7|TRBV9
CASSVGPGRGYEQYF
TGTGCCAGCAGCGTGGGCCCGGGGAGAGGTTACGAGCAGTACTTC
>.|.|TRBJ2-1|TRBV5-1
CASSLEQGSTNEQFF
TGCGCCAGCAGCTTGGAACAGGGCTCAACGAATGAGCAGTTCTTC
>.|TRBD1|TRBJ2-7|TRBV7-9
CASSLAGTGRYEQYF
TGTGCCAGCAGCTTAGCGGGGACAGGGCGGTACGAGCAGTACTTC
>.|TRBD1|TRBJ1-5|TRBV19
CASSMGTENQPQHF
TGTGCCAGTAGTATGGGGACAGAGAATCAGCCCCAGCATTTT
>.|TRBD2|TRBJ2-2|TRBV9
CASSVVTSGGRANTGELFF
TGTGCCAGCAGCGTAGTGACTAGCGGGGGGAGAGCGAACACCGGGGAGCTGTTTTTT
>.|.|TRBJ1-1|TRBV6-5
CASSYSWGGTEAFF
TGTGCCAGCAGTTACTCTTGGGGGGGCACTGAAGCTTTCTTT
>.|.|TRBJ2-6|TRBV2
CASNPMAWGSSGANVLTF
TGTGCCAGCAACCCCATGGCATGGGGCAGTTCTGGGGCCAACGTCCTGACTTTC
>.|.|TRBJ2-2|TRBV4-2
CASSRDRDTANTGELFF
TGTGCCAGCAGCCGCGACCGGGACACCGCGAACACCGGGGAGCTGTTTTTT
>.|.|TRBJ1-4|TRBV10-3
CAINRGQGEKLFF
TGTGCCATCAACCGGGGACAAGGGGAAAAACTGTTTTTT
>.|TRBD1|TRBJ2-5|TRBV6-5
CASKIRTGGIETQYF
TGTGCCAGCAAAATCCGGACAGGGGGCATAGAGACCCAGTACTTC
>.|.|TRBJ2-6|TRBV11-3
CASSLDGSGANVLTF
TGTGCCAGCAGCTTAGACGGCTCTGGGGCCAACGTCCTGACTTTC
>.|.|TRBJ2-7|TRBV30
CAWKAGGFYEQYF
TGTGCCTGGAAAGCAGGGGGGTTCTACGAGCAGTACTTC
>.|.|TRBJ2-3|TRBV28
CASEGSTDTQYF
TGTGCCAGCGAGGGCAGCACAGATACGCAGTATTTT
>.|.|TRBJ1-4|TRBV4-2
CASSQGRDTLNEKLFF
TGTGCCAGCAGCCAAGGTCGGGACACCCTTAATGAAAAACTGTTTTTT
>.|TRBD2|TRBJ2-2|TRBV7-9
CASSLSGGGSGELFF
TGTGCCAGCAGCTTATCGGGGGGTGGTTCCGGGGAGCTGTTTTTT
>.|TRBD2|TRBJ2-5|TRBV15
CATSYFSGGIGETQYF
TGTGCCACCAGTTATTTTAGCGGGGGAATTGGAGAGACCCAGTACTTC
>once|TRBD1|TRBJ2-5|TRBV15
CATSRVGGTGETQYF
TGTGCCACCAGCAGAGTCGGCGGGACAGGGGAGACCCAGTACTTC
>.|TRBD2|TRBJ2-2|TRBV7-9
CAVMTSGGPYTGELFF
TGTGCCGTCATGACTAGCGGGGGGCCGTATACCGGGGAGCTGTTTTTT
>once|.|TRBJ2-2|TRBV14
CASSPTMTGRDVRTGELFF
TGTGCCAGCAGCCCGACCATGACAGGACGGGACGTTAGAACCGGGGAGCTGTTTTTT
>once|TRBD1|TRBJ1-5|TRBV18
CASSPTGGPDSNQPQHF
TGTGCCAGCTCACCGACAGGGGGTCCGGATAGCAATCAGCCCCAGCATTTT
>.|.|TRBJ1-6|TRBV27
CASSLDREGGWGSPLHF
TGTGCCAGCAGTTTAGACCGGGAGGGGGGATGGGGTTCACCCCTCCACTTT
>.|.|TRBJ2-2|TRBV6-5
CASSSSPSGTGELFF
TGTGCCAGCAGCTCCTCCCCCAGCGGCACCGGGGAGCTGTTTTTT
>.|TRBD1|TRBJ2-6|TRBV10-3
CAISIGTGAGANVLTF
TGTGCCATCAGTATCGGAACAGGGGCTGGGGCCAACGTCCTGACTTTC
>.|TRBD1|TRBJ2-7|TRBV6-5
CASSLQGNEQYF
TGTGCCAGCAGTCTACAGGGGAACGAGCAGTACTTC
>.|TRBD2|TRBJ2-1|TRBV30
CAWSALAGDLDEQFF
TGTGCCTGGAGTGCTCTAGCGGGAGATCTCGATGAGCAGTTCTTC
>.|TRBD1|TRBJ1-2|TRBV7-9
CASSLVDRDEYGYTF
TGTGCCAGCAGCTTAGTGGACAGGGACGAATATGGCTACACCTTC
>.|.|TRBJ1-2|TRBV5-1
CASSSDSYYGYTF
TGCGCCAGCAGCTCCGACAGCTACTATGGCTACACCTTC
>.|TRBD1|TRBJ1-1|TRBV7-2
CASSRDRGTISQNTEAFF
TGTGCCAGCAGCCGGGACAGGGGAACCATTAGCCAGAACACTGAAGCTTTCTTT
>few|TRBD1|TRBJ2-5|TRBV4-1
CASSPGTGTAKRSQYF
TGCGCCAGCAGCCCCGGGACAGGAACTGCCAAGAGAAGCCAGTACTTC
>.|.|TRBJ2-7|TRBV29-1
CSVGREMGYEQYF
TGCAGCGTTGGACGGGAGATGGGCTACGAGCAGTACTTC
>.|TRBD1|TRBJ1-1|TRBV7-9
CASSSGQLENTEAFF
TGTGCCAGCAGCTCGGGACAGCTAGAGAACACTGAAGCTTTCTTT
>.|.|TRBJ1-5|TRBV30
CAWSVQAGQNQPQHF
TGTGCCTGGAGTGTACAGGCAGGGCAGAATCAGCCCCAGCATTTT
>.|TRBD1|TRBJ2-3|TRBV5-1
CASSLVWDRPSTDTQYF
TGCGCCAGCAGCTTGGTCTGGGACAGGCCTAGCACAGATACGCAGTATTTT
>once|TRBD1|TRBJ1-1|TRBV29-1
CSVQYAGTAGNTEAFF
TGCAGCGTCCAATACGCCGGGACAGCCGGGAACACTGAAGCTTTCTTT
>.|TRBD1|TRBJ1-1|TRBV2
CASSKPGTAEAFF
TGTGCCAGCAGCAAACCTGGGACAGCTGAAGCTTTCTTT
>once|.|TRBJ1-4|TRBV4-3
CASSQGAVSANEKLFF
TGCGCCAGCAGCCAAGGGGCCGTCTCGGCTAATGAAAAACTGTTTTTT
>once|TRBD1|TRBJ1-6|TRBV5-4
CASSFTGGYSPLHF
TGTGCCAGCAGCTTTACAGGGGGTTATTCACCCCTCCACTTT